The sequence of this T cell receptor (beta chain) was determined in a study of blood T cells in healthy people across ages. Using a J-beta primer mix together with a sample-barcoded 5' primer, a second PCR was run for roughly 6 to 11 cycles. From the 5' RACE reads, TCRdb called clonotypes with MiXCR, one entry per CDR3 protein. The sample has 1.5 million to 2 million distinct CDR3 sequences; 39% are singletons. The germline CDR1 and CDR2 sequences are SGHRS and YFSETQ. V gave up 0 bases and J gave up 7 bases, with 10 bases separating them. This CDR3 comprises 13 residues. The TCR originated in a human donor in good health. The material sequenced was blood. The gene calls are TRBV5-1 and TRBJ1-2, with D unresolved. The CDR3 loop is CASSLVEETGYTF. As DNA, the CDR3 is TGCGCCAGCAGCTTGGTGGAGGAGACTGGCTACACCTTC.